The 27 T cell receptor beta chains given below trace back to one sample, sequenced in a study of early T cells in non-severe SARS-CoV-2 infection. TCRdb reanalysed the 5' RACE reads using MiXCR and keeps one entry per CDR3 protein. Among just under 65,000 distinct CDR3 sequences listed, 7% to 10% were seen once. The sample consisted of whole blood, taken at baseline. These receptors came from an adult who was a healthcare worker with PCR-confirmed SARS-CoV-2 infection or an uninfected control (not recorded which).

A few counts support this clonotype. This chain uses TRBV7-6 with TRBJ2-7; possibly TRBD1 or TRBD2 for D (5 bases each). Germline V lookup: CDR1 SGHVS, CDR2 FNYEAQ. The CDR3 length is 12 residues. V was shortened by 5 bases and J by 7 bases, with 12 bases between the two germline ends. The CDR3 bases are TGTGCCAGCAGCCCCGGGACCTGGGAGCAGTACTTC. Amino acids: CASSPGTWEQYF.

This clonotype has just a few counts. The CDR3: CASSLTGTSNTEAFF. CDR3 nucleotide sequence: TGTGCCAGCAGTTTGACGGGCACATCGAACACTGAAGCTTTCTTT. V gene TRBV27 combines with J gene TRBJ1-1; D call uncertain. Germline V gene sequence: CDR1 MNHEY, CDR2 SMNVEV (reference sequence). CDR3 length: 15 amino acids. The germline V and J ends were trimmed by 3 bases and 1 base, with 12 bases remaining between them.

This clonotype was detected many times. The rearrangement uses TRBV20-1 and TRBJ1-2, with D perhaps matching TRBD1 (5 bases). Germline assignment: CDR1 DFQATT and CDR2 SNEGSKA (reference sequence). The CDR3 length is 16 residues. V lost 3 bases to trimming and J lost 4 bases, with 21 bases between them. CDR3 region: CSASPSGQGLGYGYTF. The CDR3 DNA reads as TGCAGTGCTAGTCCGTCAGGCCAGGGCCTTGGCTATGGCTACACCTTC.

The V call is TRBV5-4, the J call TRBJ1-2; 12 bases align to TRBD1. The junction had 10 bases not matched to a gene; V was cut back by 5 bases and J by 2 bases. CDR3 length: 17 residues. The germline gives CDR1 SGHNT, CDR2 YYREEE (reference sequence). CDR3 loop: CASSPGTGGLPNYGYTF. The CDR3 DNA follows: TGTGCCAGCAGTCCCGGGACAGGGGGCCTTCCGAACTATGGCTACACCTTC.

The chain combines TRBV6-5 with TRBJ2-7, with 8 positions matching TRBD1. Unmatched junction bases numbered 13, after V lost 6 bases and J lost 3 bases. Germline V gene lookup returns CDR1 MNHEY and CDR2 SVGAGI. This CDR3 spans 16 amino acids. The CDR3 reads CASRKFPGQEHYEQYF. CDR3 nucleotide sequence: TGTGCCAGCAGAAAATTTCCGGGACAGGAACACTACGAGCAGTACTTC.

This clonotype has ten or more counts. The chain uses TRBV10-3 and TRBJ2-5, with D perhaps matching TRBD1 (5 bases). V was shortened by 3 bases and J by 4 bases, with 6 bases between the two germline ends. The CDR3 runs 12 residues. Germline CDR1 is ENHRY and CDR2 is SYGVKD. The CDR3 is CAISERGETQYF. CDR3 nucleotides: TGTGCCATCAGTGAAAGGGGAGAGACCCAGTACTTC.

There are many counts of this clonotype. The rearrangement links TRBV20-1 to TRBJ2-1; TRBD2 matches 7 bases. Germline values: CDR1 DFQATT, CDR2 SNEGSKA (reference sequence). After removal of 3 bases from V and 14 bases from J, the junction contained 7 bases not matched to a gene. The CDR3 is made up of 11 amino acids. The CDR3 reads CSARGRGGKFF. CDR3 nucleotide sequence: TGCAGTGCTAGGGGGAGGGGAGGAAAGTTCTTC.

This CDR3 reads CASSVAGASGELFF. The CDR3 DNA sequence: TGTGCCAGCAGCGTAGCGGGAGCTTCCGGGGAGCTGTTTTTT. The rearrangement joins TRBV6-5 to TRBJ2-2; 9 positions agree with TRBD2. V gave up 6 bases and J gave up 6 bases; unmatched junction bases: 5. This CDR3 has 14 residues. Germline CDR1 MNHEY, CDR2 SVGAGI.

Ten or more counts support this clonotype. The V gene is TRBV18, the J gene TRBJ2-7; a possible D gene is TRBD2 (5 bases). The CDR3 spans 13 residues. The V end lost 4 bases, the J end lost 7 bases, and 14 bases lay between the germline ends. Per the germline V gene, CDR1 is KGHSH and CDR2 is LQKENI. This CDR3 reads CASSLTDGVEQYF. CDR3 coding DNA: TGTGCCAGCTCACTTACCGACGGGGTGGAGCAGTACTTC.

This clonotype has a count of ten or more. CDR3: CASSLFKGNTAFF. CDR3 DNA: TGTGCCAGCAGTTTATTTAAAGGGAACACAGCTTTCTTT. This chain connects TRBV27 to TRBJ1-1; unclear D gene. Trimming took off 1 base at V and 10 bases at J, with 13 bases between the two ends. This CDR3 comprises 13 residues. Per germline, CDR1 MNHEY and CDR2 SMNVEV (reference sequence).

This clonotype was found many times. The chain has TRBV7-8 and TRBJ1-5; no firm D call. Germline-derived CDR1 and CDR2 are SGHVS and FQNEAQ. The CDR3 has 13 amino acids. V lost 2 bases to trimming and J lost 3 bases, with 5 bases between them. The DNA of the CDR3 is TGTGCCAGCAGCTTAAGTCCCAATCAGCCCCAGCATTTT. Amino acids: CASSLSPNQPQHF.

The rearrangement uses TRBV6-5 and TRBJ2-3; a weak D match, TRBD2 (7 bases). Germline lookup yields CDR1 MNHEY and CDR2 SVGAGI. CDR3 length: 16 residues. V shed 2 bases and J shed 4 bases, with 16 bases lying between them. CDR3 amino acids: CASSYKGGRIPDTQYF. The CDR3 region has the DNA TGTGCCAGCAGTTACAAGGGGGGGCGAATTCCAGATACGCAGTATTTT.

This clonotype was observed a handful of times. The V and J genes are TRBV5-5 and TRBJ2-7; perhaps TRBD2 as D (5 bases). V was trimmed by 3 bases and J by 9 bases, leaving 16 bases between them. Germline CDR1 and CDR2: SGHKS and YYEKEE (reference sequence). This CDR3 contains 13 residues. The CDR3 DNA reads TGTGCCAGCAGCTCTGCGACGACTACGGGGCAGTACTTC. Translated: CASSSATTTGQYF.

This clonotype was found many times. The rearrangement joins TRBV7-3 to TRBJ1-4; D ambiguous. V lost 2 bases to trimming and J lost 7 bases, with 17 bases between them. From germline, CDR1 is SGHTA and CDR2 FQGTGA. The CDR3 has 16 amino acids. DNA for the CDR3: TGTGCCAGCAGCTTATCCCCCCCGGGATCCGGTGAAAAACTGTTTTTT. Translation: CASSLSPPGSGEKLFF.

The chain is built from TRBV4-3 and TRBJ2-2; D not resolved. CDR1 and CDR2 (germline): LGHNA, YSLEER. The CDR3 has 16 amino acids. The V end lost 0 bases, the J end lost 6 bases, and 14 bases lay between the germline ends. The CDR3 coding sequence is TGCGCCAGCAGCCAAGATAGTCTAGTTTGGGCCGGGGAGCTGTTTTTT. Translating it yields CASSQDSLVWAGELFF.

This clonotype was seen a handful of times. The CDR3 DNA follows: TGTGCCAGCAGCGGCCGGAGGAACGATGAGCAGTTCTTC. Its protein is CASSGRRNDEQFF. V is TRBV7-6 and J is TRBJ2-1, with D perhaps TRBD2 (5 bases). The CDR3 has 13 residues. Trimming took 5 bases from V and 8 from J, leaving 13 bases between them. CDR1 is SGHVS and CDR2 is FNYEAQ in the germline V gene.

This clonotype was counted a few times. The chain is built from TRBV6-1 and TRBJ1-2; 7 bases fit TRBD1. The CDR3 runs to 15 residues. Germline values: CDR1 MNHNS, CDR2 SASEGT. With 0 bases clipped from V and 4 bases from J, the junction kept 5 bases outside the gene matches. In DNA, the CDR3 is TGTGCCAGCAGTGAAGCAGGGGGCGCAGGCTATGGCTACACCTTC. Amino acids: CASSEAGGAGYGYTF.

This clonotype was observed a handful of times. V gene TRBV7-2 combines with J gene TRBJ2-7, with 9 nucleotides matching TRBD2. CDR1 is SGHTA and CDR2 is FQGNSA in the germline V gene. The CDR3 length is 17 residues. After removal of 5 bases from V and 5 bases from J, the junction contained 16 bases not matched to a gene. Here the CDR3 reads CASSPDPRREGRNEQYF. DNA of the CDR3: TGTGCCAGCAGCCCAGATCCCCGGCGGGAGGGCCGGAACGAGCAGTACTTC.

This clonotype was recorded at least ten times. CDR3 in DNA: TGTGCCAGCAGCCAAGGAAACAATGAGCAGTTCTTC. Protein: CASSQGNNEQFF. J is TRBJ2-1 and V is TRBV3-1; the D is unclear. The CDR3 totals 12 residues. V was cut by 1 base and J by 5 bases, with 3 bases left in between. The germline gives CDR1 LGHDT, CDR2 YNNKEL (reference sequence).

This clonotype has at least ten counts. The V call is TRBV4-3, the J call TRBJ1-2; 10 positions match TRBD1. The J segment lost 7 bases and the V segment lost 0 bases, leaving 5 bases of the junction unmatched. In germline, CDR1 is LGHNA, CDR2 YSLEER. The CDR3 has 15 amino acids. The CDR3 protein is CASSQDLGTGVGYTF. The DNA of the CDR3 is TGCGCCAGCAGCCAAGATCTCGGGACAGGGGTTGGCTACACCTTC.

This clonotype was recorded at least ten times. This sequence joins TRBV24-1 and TRBJ2-2; D may be TRBD1 (6 bases). V dropped 3 bases and J dropped 7 bases, with 17 bases sitting between them. The germline CDR1 and CDR2 sequences are KGHDR and SFDVKD. This CDR3 spans 16 amino acids. The CDR3 loop reads CATSDLPPRGGGELFF. In DNA, the CDR3 is TGTGCCACCAGTGATCTACCCCCCAGGGGTGGCGGGGAGCTGTTTTTT.

The rearrangement links TRBV6-4 to TRBJ1-1; D uncertain. Deletions cut 7 bases from V and 6 bases from J, with 21 bases between. The germline V gene has CDR1 MRHNA and CDR2 SNTAGT. The CDR3 runs to 15 residues. The CDR3: CASKISGLPGSEAFF. CDR3 nucleotides: TGTGCCAGCAAGATATCCGGACTACCCGGGTCTGAAGCTTTCTTT.

This clonotype was seen only a few times. V usage is TRBV29-1 and J usage is TRBJ1-1; D perhaps matches TRBD1 (6 bases). Between the trimmed V and J ends, which lost 7 bases and 0 bases, there was a span of 9 bases. The CDR3 covers 12 residues. Germline values: CDR1 SQVTM, CDR2 ANQGSEA. The CDR3 loop is CSGGGLNTEAFF. The CDR3 DNA reads as TGCAGCGGGGGGGGCTTGAACACTGAAGCTTTCTTT.

V gene TRBV10-2 combines with J gene TRBJ2-4; TRBD1 matches 7 bases. This CDR3 comprises 17 residues. The ends lost 2 bases at V and 4 bases at J; junction bases unmatched: 11. Germline CDR1 and CDR2: WSHSY and SAAADI. The CDR3 here is CASSEGDSANSKNIQYF. The CDR3 DNA reads as TGCGCCAGCAGTGAGGGGGACAGCGCCAATTCTAAAAACATTCAGTACTTC.

This clonotype was picked up many times. The chain recombines TRBV7-2 with TRBJ2-3, with unresolved D. Germline values: CDR1 SGHTA, CDR2 FQGNSA. Trimming pared 5 bases from V and 5 bases from J, leaving 8 bases between. This CDR3 is built from 12 residues. Here the CDR3 reads CASSPNQDTQYF. CDR3 nucleotide sequence: TGTGCCAGCAGCCCTAACCAAGATACGCAGTATTTT.

The V call is TRBV10-3, the J call TRBJ1-5; TRBD1 matches 9 bases. CDR3 length: 15 residues. Losses at the gene ends were 6 bases for V and 4 bases for J; bases not matched to a gene: 7. The V gene's germline CDR1 is ENHRY and CDR2 SYGVKD. CDR3 amino acids: CAIREGQGDNQPQHF. CDR3 nucleotide sequence: TGTGCCATCAGGGAGGGACAGGGAGATAATCAGCCCCAGCATTTT.

This clonotype was counted a few times. This chain links TRBV5-1 with TRBJ2-3; 7 bases agree with TRBD2. Trimming cost V 1 base and J 5 bases; bases outside gene matches: 10. The CDR3 is 16 amino acids. The germline CDR1 and CDR2 sequences are SGHRS and YFSETQ. DNA for the CDR3: TGCGCCAGCAGCTTGATCCCTAGCGGAGGCGTAGATACGCAGTATTTT. Translation: CASSLIPSGGVDTQYF.